There are a few counts of the clone carrying this TCR beta chain. Antigen unknown. As for the donors, each was a healthy bone marrow donor. The germline V gene has CDR1 LNHDA and CDR2 SQIVND (reference sequence). The CDR3 sequence is 16 residues long. V lost 4 bases, J lost 3 bases, and 15 bases lay in between. A multiplex PCR was run with 60 Vbeta primers and 13 Jbeta primers. Assay used: immunoSEQ multiplex PCR; TCRdb lists only in-frame clones, some missing. The sample yields 180,000 or so clones, approximately 84% seen once. These data belong to a study of cytomegalovirus exposure and HLA in healthy donors. Overall study findings and caveats: Researchers reported in a later analysis that common viral pathogens appeared linked to several top clusters. For TCR beta chains, V- and J-gene trimming was later linked to a missense DCLRE1C variant.

The specimen was PBMCs. The chain recombines TRBV19 with TRBJ1-4, with D hard to call. This sequence was found in a girl aged 10-17 years in good health and CMV-seropositive. The CDR3, as DNA: TGTGCCAGTAGTACTCCGACGGGCGGGCCTAATGAAAAACTGTTTTTT. It codes for CASSTPTGGPNEKLFF. Full variable domain (missing parts from reference TRBV19 and TRBJ1-4): DGGITQSPKYLFRKEGQNVTLSCEQNLNHDAMYWYRQDPGQGLRLIYYSQIVNDFQKGDIAEGYSVSREKKESFPLTVTSAQKNPTAFYLCASSTPTGGPNEKLFFGSGTQLSVL.